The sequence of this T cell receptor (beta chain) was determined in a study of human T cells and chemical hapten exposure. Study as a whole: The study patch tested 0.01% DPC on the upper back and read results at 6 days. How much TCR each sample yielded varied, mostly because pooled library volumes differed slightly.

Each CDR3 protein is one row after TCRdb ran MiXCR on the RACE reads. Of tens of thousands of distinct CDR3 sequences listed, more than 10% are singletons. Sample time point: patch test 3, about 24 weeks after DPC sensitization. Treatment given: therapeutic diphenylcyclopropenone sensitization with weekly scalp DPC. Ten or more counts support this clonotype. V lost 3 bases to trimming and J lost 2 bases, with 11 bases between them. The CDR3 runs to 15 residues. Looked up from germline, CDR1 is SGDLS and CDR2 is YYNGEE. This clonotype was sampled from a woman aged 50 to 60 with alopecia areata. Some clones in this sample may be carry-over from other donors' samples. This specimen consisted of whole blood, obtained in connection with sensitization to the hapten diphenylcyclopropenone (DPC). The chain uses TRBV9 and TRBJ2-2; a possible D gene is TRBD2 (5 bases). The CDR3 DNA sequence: TGTGCCAGCAGCGGTGGACTTTATAACACCGGGGAGCTGTTTTTT. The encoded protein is CASSGGLYNTGELFF.